This TCR beta chain comes out of a study of blood T cells in healthy people across ages. A J-beta primer mix and a sample-barcoded 5' primer were used in a second PCR of about 6 to 12 cycles. MiXCR, applied by TCRdb to the 5' RACE reads, yields one record per CDR3 protein. The sample holds 950,000 to 1,200,000 distinct CDR3 sequences, 35% to 40% seen once. The receptor's source is a man aged 18 to 30 in good health. What was sequenced was blood.

DNA of the CDR3: TGTGCCAGCAGCCCGACACGGGACCCATATGGCTACACCTTC. Protein product: CASSPTRDPYGYTF. The chain uses TRBV7-9 and TRBJ1-2, with a weak D call TRBD1 (5 bases). V lost 5 bases and J 5 bases, leaving 15 bases between the germline ends. Germline V gene lookup returns CDR1 SEHNR and CDR2 FQNEAQ (reference sequence). This CDR3 has 14 amino acids. Filled out from reference TRBV7-9 and TRBJ1-2, the complete variable domain reads DTGVSQNPRHKITKRGQNVTFRCDPISEHNRLYWYRQTLGQGPEFLTYFQNEAQLEKSRLLSDRFSAERPKGSFSTLEIQRTEQGDSAMYLCASSPTRDPYGYTFGSGTRLTVV.